A few counts support the clone carrying this TCR beta chain. Antigen: not known. TCRdb redid the calling of the 5' RACE reads with MiXCR, one entry per CDR3 protein. This table holds about 900,000 distinct CDR3 sequences, 10% to 15% found once. This sample is drawn from a study of identical twins. Overall study findings and caveats: Where beta out-of-frame sequences were concerned, excess twin sharing was weaker. For monozygotic twins, models underestimated out-of-frame TCR alpha sharing. Not following the same donors, the study drew its conclusions from cross-sectional statistical analysis.

This sample was also put to use in a study of yellow fever vaccine responses in identical twins.

Sequencing was performed on PBMCs. This clonotype originated in a woman between 18 and 29 years old in good health.

This chain's CDR3 is CSAAGQGKLTEAFF. CDR3 DNA sequence: TGCAGCGCAGCGGGACAGGGAAAGCTCACTGAAGCTTTCTTT. This sequence joins TRBV29-1 and TRBJ1-1; 9 bases are shared with TRBD1. The CDR3 contains 14 residues. J gave up 4 bases and V 7 bases, and 10 bases lay outside the gene matches. Germline V lookup: CDR1 SQVTM, CDR2 ANQGSEA.